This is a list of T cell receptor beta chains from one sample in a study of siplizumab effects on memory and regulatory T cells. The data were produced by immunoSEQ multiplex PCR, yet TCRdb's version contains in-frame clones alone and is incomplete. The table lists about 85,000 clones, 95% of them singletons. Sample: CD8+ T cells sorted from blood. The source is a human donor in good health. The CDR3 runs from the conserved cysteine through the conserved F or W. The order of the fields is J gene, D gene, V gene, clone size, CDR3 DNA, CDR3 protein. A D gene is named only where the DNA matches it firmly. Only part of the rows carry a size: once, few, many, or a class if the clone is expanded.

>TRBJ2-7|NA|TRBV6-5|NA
TGTGCCAGCAGCCTGGGGGGCGGTGGGTACGAGCAGTACTTC
CASSLGGGGYEQYF
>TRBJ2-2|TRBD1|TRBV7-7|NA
TGTGCTAGCAGCTCCATCCCGGGACAGGGCTTCACCGGGGAGCTGTTTTTT
CASSSIPGQGFTGELFF
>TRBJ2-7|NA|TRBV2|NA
TGTGCCAGCAAGGAGCAGTACTTC
CASKEQYF
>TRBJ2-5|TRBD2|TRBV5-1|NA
TGCGCCAGCAGCTCCGGACTAGCAGCAAGCCAAGAGACCCAGTACTTC
CASSSGLAASQETQYF
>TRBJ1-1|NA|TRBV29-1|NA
TGCAGCGTTGACAGGGAGGGCACTGAAGCTTTCTTT
CSVDREGTEAFF
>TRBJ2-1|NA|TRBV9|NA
TGTGCCAGCACCCCCCAAGGAGGACGTAACGACAATGAGCAGTTCTTC
CASTPQGGRNDNEQFF
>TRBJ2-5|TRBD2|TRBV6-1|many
TGTGCCAGCAGTGGACTAGCGGGAGGGCAAGAGACCCAGTACTTC
CASSGLAGGQETQYF
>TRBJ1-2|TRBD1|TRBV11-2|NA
TGTGCCAGCAGCTTGGGACAGGGATTATGGGGCTACACCTTC
CASSLGQGLWGYTF
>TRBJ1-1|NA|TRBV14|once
TGTGCCAGCAGCTATCAGGGGACCACTGAAGCTTTCTTT
CASSYQGTTEAFF
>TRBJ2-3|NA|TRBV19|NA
TGTGCCAGTAGTATAGGCACCCGGGGCGGCACAGATACGCAGTATTTT
CASSIGTRGGTDTQYF
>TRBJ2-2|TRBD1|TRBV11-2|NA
TGTGCCAGCAGCCCCGGGACAGGGAAGAACACCGGGGAGCTGTTTTTT
CASSPGTGKNTGELFF
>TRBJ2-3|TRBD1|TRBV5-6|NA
TGTGCCAGCAGCTTGGAAGACAGGGGCACAGATACGCAGTATTTT
CASSLEDRGTDTQYF
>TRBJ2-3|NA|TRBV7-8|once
TGTGCCAGCAGCTTACTACTCGCCAGCACAGATACGCAGTATTTT
CASSLLLASTDTQYF
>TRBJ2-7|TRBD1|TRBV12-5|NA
TGTGCTAGTGGTTGGGGACAGAACTCCTACGAGCAGTACTTC
CASGWGQNSYEQYF
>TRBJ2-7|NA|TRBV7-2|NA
TGTGCCAGCAGCTTAGATAGAAGGAACGAGCAGTACTTC
CASSLDRRNEQYF
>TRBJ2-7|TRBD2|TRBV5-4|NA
TGTGCCAGCAGCCTAACGGGGGGACTAGCGGATTCCTACGAGCAGTACTTC
CASSLTGGLADSYEQYF
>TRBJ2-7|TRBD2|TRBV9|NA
TGTGCCAGCAGCGTAGCGAGCGGGAGTGGAAACGAGCAGTACTTC
CASSVASGSGNEQYF
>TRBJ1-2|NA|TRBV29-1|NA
TGCAGCGTTCCCAGCGGGAGGGTTGACGGCTACACCTTC
CSVPSGRVDGYTF
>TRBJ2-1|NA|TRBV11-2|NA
TGTGCCAGCAGCCCGACTAGACAGACGAATGAGCAGTTCTTC
CASSPTRQTNEQFF
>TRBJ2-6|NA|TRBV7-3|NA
TGTGCCAGCAGCTTACCAGGGACTGGGGCCAACGTCCTGACTTTC
CASSLPGTGANVLTF
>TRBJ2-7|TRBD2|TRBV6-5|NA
TGTGCCAGCAGTGGGGCTAGCGGGAGCACCTACGAGCAGTACTTC
CASSGASGSTYEQYF
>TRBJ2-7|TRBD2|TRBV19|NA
TGTGCCAGTAGTGACCTACTAGCGGGATTGGGAGAGCAGTACTTC
CASSDLLAGLGEQYF
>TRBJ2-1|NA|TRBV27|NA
TGTGCCAGCAGTTTCAGACTAGGGGACTACAATGAGCAGTTCTTC
CASSFRLGDYNEQFF
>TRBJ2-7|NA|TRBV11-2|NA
TGTGCCAGCAGCTTAGGAGGGGGGGGCGGCTACGAGCAGTACTTC
CASSLGGGGGYEQYF
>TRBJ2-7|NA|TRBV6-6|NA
TGTGCCAGCAGTAACCAGGGACGCGAGCAGTACTTC
CASSNQGREQYF
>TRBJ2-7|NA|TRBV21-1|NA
TGTGCCAGCACAACGCGGCAGGGCACCTACGAGCAGTACTTC
CASTTRQGTYEQYF
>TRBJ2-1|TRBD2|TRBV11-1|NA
TGTGCCAGCAGCCAAGGGACTAGCCCCAGTGAGTTCTTC
CASSQGTSPSEFF
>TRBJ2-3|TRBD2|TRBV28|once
TGTGCCAGCAGTTTAGGGCGGGAGACAGATACGCAGTATTTT
CASSLGRETDTQYF
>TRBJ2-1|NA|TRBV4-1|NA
TGCGCCAGCAGCGAAGGGGCTGTCTTTATCAATGAGCAGTTCTTC
CASSEGAVFINEQFF
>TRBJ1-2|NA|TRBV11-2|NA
TGTGCCAGCAGCCCCGGACAGCTTACCAACTATGGCTACACCTTC
CASSPGQLTNYGYTF
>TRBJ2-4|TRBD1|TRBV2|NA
TGTGCCAGCAGTGTACAGGGGTCTTTAGCCAAAAACATTCAGTACTTC
CASSVQGSLAKNIQYF
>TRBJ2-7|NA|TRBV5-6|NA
TGTGCCAGCAGCTTGGGGAAGGACTACGAGCAGTACTTC
CASSLGKDYEQYF
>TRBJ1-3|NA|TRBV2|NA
TGTGCCAGCAGTGTTGCAGGGTTTGGAAACACCATATATTTT
CASSVAGFGNTIYF
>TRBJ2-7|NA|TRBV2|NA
TGTGCCAGCAGTGAAGAACAGGATAGCTCCTACGAGCAGTACTTC
CASSEEQDSSYEQYF
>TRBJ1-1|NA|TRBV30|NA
TGTGCCTGGAGTGTACGGGCGTACACTGAAGCTTTCTTT
CAWSVRAYTEAFF
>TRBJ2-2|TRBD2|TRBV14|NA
TGTGCCAGCAGCCCCCGACTAGCGGAAAACACCGGGGAGCTGTTTTTT
CASSPRLAENTGELFF
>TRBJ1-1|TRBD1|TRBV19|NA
TGTGCCAGCCGACAGGGACTCACTGAAGCTTTCTTT
CASRQGLTEAFF
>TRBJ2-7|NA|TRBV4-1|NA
TGCGCCAGCAGCCCGTCCGGGGGACCTACGAGCGAGCAGTACTTC
CASSPSGGPTSEQYF
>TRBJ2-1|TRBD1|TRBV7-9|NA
TGTGCCAGCAGCTCGGGACAGGGTGGTGAGCAGTTCTTC
CASSSGQGGEQFF
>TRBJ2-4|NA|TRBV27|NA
TGTGCCAGTAGTAATACCAAAAACATTCAGTACTTC
CASSNTKNIQYF
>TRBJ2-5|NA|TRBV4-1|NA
TGCGCCAGCAGCTACATCCGGGACCCTAGAGAGACCCAGTACTTC
CASSYIRDPRETQYF
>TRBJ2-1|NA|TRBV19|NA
TGTGCCAGTAGTATCCAGCGGGATGAGCAGTTCTTC
CASSIQRDEQFF
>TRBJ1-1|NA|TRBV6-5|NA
TGTGCCAGCAGTGATTCAGGGAACACTGAAGCTTTCTTT
CASSDSGNTEAFF
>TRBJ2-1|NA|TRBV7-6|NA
TGTGCCAGCAGCCCGAAGGGAACACCCGACAATGAGCAGTTCTTC
CASSPKGTPDNEQFF
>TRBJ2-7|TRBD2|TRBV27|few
TGTGCCAGCAGTTTGAGTAGCGGGATCACTTACGAGCAGTACTTC
CASSLSSGITYEQYF
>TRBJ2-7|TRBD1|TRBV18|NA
TGTGCCAGCTCACCCGGGACAGTGTACGAGCAGTACTTC
CASSPGTVYEQYF
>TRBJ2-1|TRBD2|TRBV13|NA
TGTGCCAGCAGCTTTCTAGCGGGAGGATACAATGAGCAGTTCTTC
CASSFLAGGYNEQFF
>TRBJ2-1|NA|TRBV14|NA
TGTGCCAGCAGCCCGGGACCCAGCTCCTACAATGAGCAGTTCTTC
CASSPGPSSYNEQFF
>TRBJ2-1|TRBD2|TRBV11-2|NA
TGTGCCAGCAGCTTAGATTCGATCGGGACTAGCGGGTCCGATGAGCAGTTCTTC
CASSLDSIGTSGSDEQFF